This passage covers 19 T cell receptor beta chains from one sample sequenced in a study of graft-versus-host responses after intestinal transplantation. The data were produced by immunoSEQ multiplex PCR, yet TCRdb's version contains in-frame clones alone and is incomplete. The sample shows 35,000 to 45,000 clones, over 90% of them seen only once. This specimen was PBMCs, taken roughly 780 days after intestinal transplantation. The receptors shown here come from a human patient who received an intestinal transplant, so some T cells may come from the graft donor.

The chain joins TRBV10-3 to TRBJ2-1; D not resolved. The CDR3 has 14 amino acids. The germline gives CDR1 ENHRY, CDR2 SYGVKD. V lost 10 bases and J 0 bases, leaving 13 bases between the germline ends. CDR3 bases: TGTGCCAGCGGCCTTCCCCCCTCCTACAATGAGCAGTTCTTC. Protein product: CASGLPPSYNEQFF.

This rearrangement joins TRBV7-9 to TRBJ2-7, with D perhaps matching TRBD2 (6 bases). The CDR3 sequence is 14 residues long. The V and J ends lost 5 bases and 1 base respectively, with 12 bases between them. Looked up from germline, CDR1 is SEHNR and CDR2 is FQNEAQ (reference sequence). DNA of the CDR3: TGTGCCAGCAGCCAAACGACTAGTTCCTACGAGCAGTACTTC. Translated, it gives CASSQTTSSYEQYF.

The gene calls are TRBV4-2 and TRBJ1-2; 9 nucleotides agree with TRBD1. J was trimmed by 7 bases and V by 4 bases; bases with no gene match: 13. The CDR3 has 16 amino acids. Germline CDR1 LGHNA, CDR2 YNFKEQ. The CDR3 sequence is CASSPTGTGFLSGYTF. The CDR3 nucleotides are TGTGCCAGCAGCCCCACAGGGACAGGGTTCTTATCTGGCTACACCTTC.

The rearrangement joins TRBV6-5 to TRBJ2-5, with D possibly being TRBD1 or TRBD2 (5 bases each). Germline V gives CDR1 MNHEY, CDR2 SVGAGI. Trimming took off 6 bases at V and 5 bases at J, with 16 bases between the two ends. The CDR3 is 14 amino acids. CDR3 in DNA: TGTGCCAGCAGCTACCTAGAGGGGCTGGAGACCCAGTACTTC. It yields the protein CASSYLEGLETQYF.

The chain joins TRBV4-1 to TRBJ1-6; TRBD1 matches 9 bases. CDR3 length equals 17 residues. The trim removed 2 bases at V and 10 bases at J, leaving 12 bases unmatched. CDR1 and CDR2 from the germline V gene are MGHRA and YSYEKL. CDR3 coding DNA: TGCGCCAGCAGCCAACCCACTCGGACAGGGGTCAGATCACCCCTCCACTTT. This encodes CASSQPTRTGVRSPLHF.

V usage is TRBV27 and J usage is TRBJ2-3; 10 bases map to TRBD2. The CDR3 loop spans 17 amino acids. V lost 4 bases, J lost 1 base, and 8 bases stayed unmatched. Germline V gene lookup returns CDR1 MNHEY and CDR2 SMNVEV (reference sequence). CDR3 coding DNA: TGTGCCAGCAGTTCCGCACTCACTAGCGGGGGCACAGATACGCAGTATTTT. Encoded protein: CASSSALTSGGTDTQYF.

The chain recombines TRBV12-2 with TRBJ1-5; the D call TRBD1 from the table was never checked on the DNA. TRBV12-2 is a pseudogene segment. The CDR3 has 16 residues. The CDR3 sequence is CASRLSSGTPEQPQHF. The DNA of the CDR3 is TGTGCAAGTCGCTTATCCTCTGGGACACCAGAACAGCCCCAGCATTTT.

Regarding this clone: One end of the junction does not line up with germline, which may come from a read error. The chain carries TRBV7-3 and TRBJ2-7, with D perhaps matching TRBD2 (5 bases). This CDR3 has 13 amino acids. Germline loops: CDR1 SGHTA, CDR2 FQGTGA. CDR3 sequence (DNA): TGTGCCAGCAGCCTCGAGGGCTCCGACGAGCAGTACTTC. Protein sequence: CASSLEGSDEQYF.

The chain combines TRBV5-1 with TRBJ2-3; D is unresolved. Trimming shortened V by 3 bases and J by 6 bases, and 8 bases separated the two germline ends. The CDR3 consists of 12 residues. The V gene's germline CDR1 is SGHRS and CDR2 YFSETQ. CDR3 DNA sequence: TGCGCCAGCAGCTCCTCGAGGGATACGCAGTATTTT. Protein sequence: CASSSSRDTQYF.

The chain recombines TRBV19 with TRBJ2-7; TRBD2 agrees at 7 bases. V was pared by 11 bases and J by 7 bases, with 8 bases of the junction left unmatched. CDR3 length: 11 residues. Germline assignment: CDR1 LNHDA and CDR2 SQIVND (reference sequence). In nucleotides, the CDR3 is TGTGCCTGCCGGGGGGTAGGTGAGCAGTACTTC. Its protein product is CACRGVGEQYF.

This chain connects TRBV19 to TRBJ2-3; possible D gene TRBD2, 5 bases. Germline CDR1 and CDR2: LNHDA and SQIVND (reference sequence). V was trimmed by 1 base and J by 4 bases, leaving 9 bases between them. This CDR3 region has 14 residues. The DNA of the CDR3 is TGTGCCAGTAGTATAGGGAGGTCCTCAGATACGCAGTATTTT. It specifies CASSIGRSSDTQYF.

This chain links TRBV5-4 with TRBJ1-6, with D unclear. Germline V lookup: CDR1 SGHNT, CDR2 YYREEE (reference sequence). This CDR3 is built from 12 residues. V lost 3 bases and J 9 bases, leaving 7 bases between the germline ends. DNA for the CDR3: TGTGCCAGCAGCTCCGCTCTTTCACCCCTCCACTTT. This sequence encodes CASSSALSPLHF. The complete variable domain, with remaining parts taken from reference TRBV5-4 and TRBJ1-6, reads ETGVTQSPTHLIKTRGQQVTLRCSSQSGHNTVSWYQQALGQGPQFIFQYYREEENGRGNFPPRFSGLQFPNYSSELNVNALELDDSALYLCASSSALSPLHFGNGTRLTVT.

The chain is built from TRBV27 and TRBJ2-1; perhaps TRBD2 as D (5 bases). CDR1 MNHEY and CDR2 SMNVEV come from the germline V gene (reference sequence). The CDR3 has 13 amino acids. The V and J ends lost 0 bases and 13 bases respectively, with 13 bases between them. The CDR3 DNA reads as TGTGCCAGCAGTTTATCTAAGACTATCCCACAGTTCTTC. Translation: CASSLSKTIPQFF.

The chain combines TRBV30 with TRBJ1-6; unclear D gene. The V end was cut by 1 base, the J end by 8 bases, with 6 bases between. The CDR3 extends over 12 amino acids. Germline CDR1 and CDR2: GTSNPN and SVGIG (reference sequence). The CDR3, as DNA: TGTGCCTGGAGTGGGAGGGATTCACCCCTCCACTTT. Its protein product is CAWSGRDSPLHF.

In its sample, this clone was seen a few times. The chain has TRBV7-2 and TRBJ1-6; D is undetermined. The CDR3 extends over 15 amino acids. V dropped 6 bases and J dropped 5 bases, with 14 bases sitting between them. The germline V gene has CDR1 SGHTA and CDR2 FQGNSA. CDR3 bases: TGTGCCAGCAGGCATATAGCAGGTCATAATTCACCCCTCCACTTT. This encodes CASRHIAGHNSPLHF. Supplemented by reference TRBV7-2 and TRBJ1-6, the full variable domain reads GAGVSQSPSNKVTEKGKDVELRCDPISGHTALYWYRQSLGQGLEFLIYFQGNSAPDKSGLPSDRFSAERTGGSVSTLTIQRTQQEDSAVYLCASRHIAGHNSPLHFGNGTRLTVT.

The CDR3 spells CASHRGGATDTQYF. As DNA, the CDR3 is TGTGCCAGCCACCGGGGGGGCGCCACAGATACGCAGTATTTT. The chain links TRBV6-1 to TRBJ2-3; TRBD2 matches 8 bases. The germline V gene encodes CDR1 MNHNS and CDR2 SASEGT. This CDR3 spans 14 amino acids. The V segment lost 8 bases and the J segment 2 bases; nucleotides outside the gene matches: 6.

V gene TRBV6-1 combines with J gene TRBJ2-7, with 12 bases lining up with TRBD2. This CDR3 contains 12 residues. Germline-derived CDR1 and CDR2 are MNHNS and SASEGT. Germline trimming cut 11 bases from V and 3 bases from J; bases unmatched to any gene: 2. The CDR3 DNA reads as TGTGCCTGGACTAGCGGGGTCTACGAGCAGTACTTC. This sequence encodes CAWTSGVYEQYF.

This chain's CDR3 is CASSSGQLNTEAFF. DNA of the CDR3: TGTGCCAGCAGTTCGGGACAGCTGAACACTGAAGCTTTCTTT. The chain has TRBV28 and TRBJ1-1; 7 positions match TRBD1. This CDR3 contains 14 residues. Germline values: CDR1 MDHEN, CDR2 SYDVKM. The J segment lost 0 bases and the V segment lost 4 bases, leaving 2 bases of the junction unmatched.

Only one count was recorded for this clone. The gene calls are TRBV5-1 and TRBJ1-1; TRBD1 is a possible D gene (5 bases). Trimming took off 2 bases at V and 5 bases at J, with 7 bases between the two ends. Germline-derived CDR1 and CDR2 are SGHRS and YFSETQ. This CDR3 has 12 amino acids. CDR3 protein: CASSFGGTEAFF. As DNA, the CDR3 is TGCGCCAGCAGCTTCGGGGGTACTGAAGCTTTCTTT.